Given below is one T cell receptor beta chain in context. Its antigen is unidentified. Patients selected for sequencing had displayed CD8+CD57+ cell expansion by flow cytometry. Untreated patients provided the blood samples, with no therapy given before sampling. The entry originates in a study of CD8+CD57+ T cells in acquired aplastic anemia. Study information: Mean yield of DNA from sorted CD4+ and CD8+ cells was 3.2 ug. Findings and caveats of the study: Patients did not significantly differ from controls in CD8+ Simpson's diversity. There were some 27 CD8+ CDR3 sequences that occurred in both patients and controls.

Genomic DNA, the template, was used for profiling of the TCR beta VDJ and CDR3. TCRdb passed the reads through MiXCR, listing each CDR3 protein once. The sample lists approximately 300,000 distinct CDR3 sequences; approximately 58% were seen once. The germline V gene encodes CDR1 DFQATT and CDR2 SNEGSKA (reference sequence). There are 12 residues in the CDR3. V was cut by 5 bases and J by 0 bases, with 8 bases left in between. The source of this sequence is a human donor with aplastic anemia. The J gene is TRBJ2-7, the V gene TRBV20-1; maybe TRBD1 (5 bases). The sequenced material came from sorted CD4+, CD8+, or CD8+CD57+ T cells (not recorded which) from PBMCs. The chain's CDR3 is CSASQGSYEQYF. The CDR3 DNA reads as TGCAGTGCTTCTCAGGGCTCCTACGAGCAGTACTTC.